Listed here is a single T cell receptor beta chain. Antigen unknown. This CDR3 contains 14 residues. Germline V gene lookup returns CDR1 KGHSH and CDR2 LQKENI. V was shortened by 0 bases and J by 7 bases, with 13 bases between the two germline ends. PCR amplification relied on 60 Vbeta primers (plus 13 Jbeta primers). The table came from immunoSEQ multiplex PCR; TCRdb's copy has only in-frame clones and leaves some out. The sample contains 100,000 to 150,000 clones, around 77% of which appear only once. This specimen belongs to a study of cytomegalovirus exposure and HLA in healthy donors. Study results and caveats: The likely origin of a cluster of highly shared sequence variants was a sequencing artifact. Rarity held for most TCR sequences, but there were some public TCRs that occurred in many donors.

This TCR was sampled from a human donor in good health. This chain uses TRBV18 with TRBJ2-7; tentative D call: TRBD1 (5 bases). Sequences were obtained from PBMCs. CDR3 amino acids: CASSPPTTVSEQYF. The CDR3 DNA is TGTGCCAGCTCACCACCTACGACAGTATCAGAGCAGTACTTC.